What follows describes a single TCR beta chain. Its specificity is not known. The repertoire was sequenced with immunoSEQ multiplex PCR; TCRdb's copy has only in-frame clones and lacks some. The sample shows more than 12,000 clones, 67% of them seen only once. Germline V gives CDR1 MNHEY, CDR2 SMNVEV (reference sequence). V lost 7 bases and J 9 bases, leaving 16 bases between the germline ends. The CDR3 extends over 14 amino acids. The data were taken from a study of graft-versus-host responses after intestinal transplantation. Study in general: All recipients were given anti-thymocyte globulin induction, and tacrolimus and steroids were then administered for 2 to 4 years.

Study-level points and caveats: The study found high graft-versus-host to host-versus-graft clonal ratios in allografts of patients with graft-donor T cell macrochimerism. Present in recipient marrow, GvH clones included some that appeared first in ileum or blood.

Graft specimens yielded both intraepithelial and lamina propria lymphocytes. The source material was ileum tissue, sampled around 94 weeks after intestinal transplantation. The sequence derives from a human patient who received an intestinal transplant, so some T cells may come from the graft donor. This chain links TRBV27 with TRBJ1-6, with D possibly TRBD1 on 5 matching bases. In nucleotides, the CDR3 is TGTGCCAGCAAGGAGCATCTGGGGGGTTCACCCCTCCACTTT. Translation gives CASKEHLGGSPLHF.